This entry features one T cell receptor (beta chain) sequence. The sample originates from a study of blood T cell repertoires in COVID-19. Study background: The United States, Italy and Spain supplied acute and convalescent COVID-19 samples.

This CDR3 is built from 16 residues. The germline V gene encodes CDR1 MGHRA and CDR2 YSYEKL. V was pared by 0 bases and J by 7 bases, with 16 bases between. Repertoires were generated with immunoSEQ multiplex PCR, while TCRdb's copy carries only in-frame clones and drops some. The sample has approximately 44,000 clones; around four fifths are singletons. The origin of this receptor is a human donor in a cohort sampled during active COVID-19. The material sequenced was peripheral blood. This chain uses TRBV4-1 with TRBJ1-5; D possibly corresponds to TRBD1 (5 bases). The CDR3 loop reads CASSQDGVGPGQPQHF. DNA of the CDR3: TGCGCCAGCAGCCAAGATGGAGTGGGGCCTGGGCAGCCCCAGCATTTT.